This note documents a single T cell receptor (beta chain) sequence. This CDR3 region has 14 residues. The V gene lost 3 bases and the J gene lost 2 bases, with 7 bases spanning the gap. Germline assignment: CDR1 SNHLY and CDR2 FYNNEI. Clones were read by immunoSEQ multiplex PCR, and TCRdb kept only the in-frame ones, dropping some. The sample gives about 130,000 clones, 80% to 90% of which show up once; more than 7% is in the top ten. The data originate from a study of identifying expanded T cells in peripheral blood. This rearrangement joins TRBV2 to TRBJ1-4, with D hard to call. The specimen sequenced was blood. This receptor was identified in a person aged 18 to 75 in good health. The CDR3 DNA reads TGTGCCAGCAGTGACACCCGGACTAATGAAAAACTGTTTTTT. This gives the protein CASSDTRTNEKLFF.